This T cell receptor (beta chain) was found in a study of technical replicates of blood from a few donors. Clones were sequenced by immunoSEQ multiplex PCR, and TCRdb holds only the in-frame ones, with some missing. Of tens of thousands of clones listed, roughly 90% are singletons. J was trimmed by 0 bases and V by 3 bases; bases with no gene match: 4. This CDR3 comprises 15 residues. Germline lookup yields CDR1 LGHNA and CDR2 YNFKEQ. The receptor was isolated from a human donor in good health. Some clones in this sample may be carry-over from other donors' samples. Sequencing was performed on PBMCs. The genes are TRBV4-2 and TRBJ2-7; 8 nucleotides align to TRBD1. The DNA of the CDR3 is TGTGCCAGCAGCCAGGAGGGACAGGCCTCCTACGAGCAGTACTTC. It yields the protein CASSQEGQASYEQYF.